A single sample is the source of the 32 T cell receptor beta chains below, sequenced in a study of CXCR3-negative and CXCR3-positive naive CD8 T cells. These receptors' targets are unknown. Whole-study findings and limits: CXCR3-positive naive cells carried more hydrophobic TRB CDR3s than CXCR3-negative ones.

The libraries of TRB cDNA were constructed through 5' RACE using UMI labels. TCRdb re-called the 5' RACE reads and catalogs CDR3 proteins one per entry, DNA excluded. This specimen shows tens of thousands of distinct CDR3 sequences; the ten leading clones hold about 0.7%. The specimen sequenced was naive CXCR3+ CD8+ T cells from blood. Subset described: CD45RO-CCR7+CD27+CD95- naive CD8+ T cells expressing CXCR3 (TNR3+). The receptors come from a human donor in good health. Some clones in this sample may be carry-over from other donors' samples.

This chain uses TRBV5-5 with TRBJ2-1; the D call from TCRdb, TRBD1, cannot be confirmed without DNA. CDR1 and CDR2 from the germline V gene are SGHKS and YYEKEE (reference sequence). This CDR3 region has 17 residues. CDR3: CASSLRQGVSPYNEQFF.

The CDR3 here is CASSPEGVGQPQHF. V gene TRBV6-2 or TRBV6-3 combines with J gene TRBJ1-5. The CDR3 has 14 residues. Germline lookup yields CDR1 MNHEY and CDR2 SVGEGT.

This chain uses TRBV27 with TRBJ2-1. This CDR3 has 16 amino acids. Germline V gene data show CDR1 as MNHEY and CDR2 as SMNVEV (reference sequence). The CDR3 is CASSLSDLSSYNEQFF.

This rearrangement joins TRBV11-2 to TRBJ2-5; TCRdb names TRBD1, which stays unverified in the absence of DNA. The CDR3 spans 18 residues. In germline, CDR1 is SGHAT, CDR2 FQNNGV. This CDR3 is CASSLGRERGPYQETQYF.

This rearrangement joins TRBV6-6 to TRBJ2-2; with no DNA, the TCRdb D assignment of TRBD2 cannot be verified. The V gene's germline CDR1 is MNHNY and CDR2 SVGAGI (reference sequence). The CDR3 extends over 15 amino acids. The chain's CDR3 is CASTWEPLVTGELFF.

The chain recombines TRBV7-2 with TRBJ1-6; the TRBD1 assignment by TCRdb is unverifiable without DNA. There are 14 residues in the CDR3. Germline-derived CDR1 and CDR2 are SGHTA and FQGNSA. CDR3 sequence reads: CASSRTGANSPLHF.

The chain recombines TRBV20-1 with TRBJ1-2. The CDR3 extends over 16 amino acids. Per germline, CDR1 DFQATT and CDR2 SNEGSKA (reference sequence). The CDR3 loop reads CSARDKPELLNYGYTF.

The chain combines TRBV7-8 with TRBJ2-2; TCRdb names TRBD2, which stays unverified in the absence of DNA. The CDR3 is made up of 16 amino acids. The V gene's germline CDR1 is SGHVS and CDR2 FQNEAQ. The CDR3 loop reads CASSPYSGANTGELFF.

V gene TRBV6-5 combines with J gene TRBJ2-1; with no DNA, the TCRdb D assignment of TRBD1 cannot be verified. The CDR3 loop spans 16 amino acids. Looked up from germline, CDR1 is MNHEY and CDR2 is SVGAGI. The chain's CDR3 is CASSYQHLGQGNEQFF.

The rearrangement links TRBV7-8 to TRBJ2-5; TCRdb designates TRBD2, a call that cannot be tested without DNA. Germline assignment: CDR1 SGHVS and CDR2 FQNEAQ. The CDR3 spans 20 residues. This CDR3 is CASSLVSYGIPSEAQETQYF.

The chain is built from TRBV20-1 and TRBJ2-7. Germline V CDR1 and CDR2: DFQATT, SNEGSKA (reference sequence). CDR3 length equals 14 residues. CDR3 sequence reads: CSARTATGLYEQYF.

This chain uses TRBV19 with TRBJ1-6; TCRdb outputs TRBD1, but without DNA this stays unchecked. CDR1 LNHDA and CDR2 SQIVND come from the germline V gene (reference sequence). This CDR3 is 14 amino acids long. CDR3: CASSITGRNSPLHF. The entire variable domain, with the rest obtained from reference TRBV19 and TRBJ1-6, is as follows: DGGITQSPKYLFRKEGQNVTLSCEQNLNHDAMYWYRQDPGQGLRLIYYSQIVNDFQKGDIAEGYSVSREKKESFPLTVTSAQKNPTAFYLCASSITGRNSPLHFGNGTRLTVT.

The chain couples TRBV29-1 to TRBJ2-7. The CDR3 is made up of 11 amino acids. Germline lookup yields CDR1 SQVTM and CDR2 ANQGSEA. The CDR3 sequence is CSVEDRGGQYF.

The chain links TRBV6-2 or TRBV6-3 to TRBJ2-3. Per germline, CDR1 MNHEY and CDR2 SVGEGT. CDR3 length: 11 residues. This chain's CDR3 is CASSHTDTQYF.

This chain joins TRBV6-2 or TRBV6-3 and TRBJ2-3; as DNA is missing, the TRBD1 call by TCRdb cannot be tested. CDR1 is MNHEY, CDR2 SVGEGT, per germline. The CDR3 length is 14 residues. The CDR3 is CASRPDRETDTQYF.

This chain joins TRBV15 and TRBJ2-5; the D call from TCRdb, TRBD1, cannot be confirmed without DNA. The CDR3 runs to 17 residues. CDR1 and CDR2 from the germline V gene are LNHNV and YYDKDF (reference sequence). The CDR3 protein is CATSRDPGQWYQETQYF. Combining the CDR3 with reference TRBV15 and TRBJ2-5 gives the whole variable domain DAMVIQNPRYQVTQFGKPVTLSCSQTLNHNVMYWYQQKSSQAPKLLFHYYDKDFNNEADTPDNFQSRRPNTSFCFLDIRSPGLGDTAMYLCATSRDPGQWYQETQYFGPGTRLLVL.

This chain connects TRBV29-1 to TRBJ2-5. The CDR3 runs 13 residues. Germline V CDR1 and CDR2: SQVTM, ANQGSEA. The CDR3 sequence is CSVEDSYQETQYF.

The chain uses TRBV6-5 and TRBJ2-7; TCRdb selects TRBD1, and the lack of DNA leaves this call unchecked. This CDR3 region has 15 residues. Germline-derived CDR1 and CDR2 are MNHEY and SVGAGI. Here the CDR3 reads CASTPDRGLGYEQYF.

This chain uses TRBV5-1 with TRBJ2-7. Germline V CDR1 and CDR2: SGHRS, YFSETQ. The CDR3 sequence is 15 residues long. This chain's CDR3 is CASSLSSQQNYEQYF.

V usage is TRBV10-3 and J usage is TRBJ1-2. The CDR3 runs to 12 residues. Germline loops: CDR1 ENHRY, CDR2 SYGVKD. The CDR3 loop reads CAISDGVYGYTF.

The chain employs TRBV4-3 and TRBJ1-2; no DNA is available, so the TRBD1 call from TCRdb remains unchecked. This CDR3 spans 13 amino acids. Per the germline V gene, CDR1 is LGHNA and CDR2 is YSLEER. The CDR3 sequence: CASSQQPTVGYTF.

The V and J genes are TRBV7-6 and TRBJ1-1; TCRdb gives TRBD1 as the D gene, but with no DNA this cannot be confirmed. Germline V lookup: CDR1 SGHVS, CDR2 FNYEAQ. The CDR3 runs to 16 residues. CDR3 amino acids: CASSYGQGAGGSEAFF. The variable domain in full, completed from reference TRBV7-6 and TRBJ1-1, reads GAGVSQSPRYKVTKRGQDVALRCDPISGHVSLYWYRQALGQGPEFLTYFNYEAQQDKSGLPNDRFSAERPEGSISTLTIQRTEQRDSAMYRCASSYGQGAGGSEAFFGQGTRLTVV.

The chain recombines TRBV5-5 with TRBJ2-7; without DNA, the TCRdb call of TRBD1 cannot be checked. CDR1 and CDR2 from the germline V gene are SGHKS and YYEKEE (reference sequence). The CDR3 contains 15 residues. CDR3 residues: CASSDAGTGVHEQYF. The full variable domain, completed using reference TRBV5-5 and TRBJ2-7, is DAGVTQSPTHLIKTRGQQVTLRCSPISGHKSVSWYQQVLGQGPQFIFQYYEKEERGRGNFPDRFSARQFPNYSSELNVNALLLGDSALYLCASSDAGTGVHEQYFGPGTRLTVT.

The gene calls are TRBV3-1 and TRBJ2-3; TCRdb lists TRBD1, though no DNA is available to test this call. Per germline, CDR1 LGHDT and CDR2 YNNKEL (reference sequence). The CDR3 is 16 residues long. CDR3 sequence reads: CASSQDRGRDFYTQYF.

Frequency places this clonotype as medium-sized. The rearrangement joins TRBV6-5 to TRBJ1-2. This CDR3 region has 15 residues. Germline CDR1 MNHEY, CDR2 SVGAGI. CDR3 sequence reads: CASSYTGFSNYGYTF.

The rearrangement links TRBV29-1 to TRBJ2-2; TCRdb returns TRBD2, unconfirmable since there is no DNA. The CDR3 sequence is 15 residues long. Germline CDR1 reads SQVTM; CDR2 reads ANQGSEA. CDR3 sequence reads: CSVGLAGASTGELFF.

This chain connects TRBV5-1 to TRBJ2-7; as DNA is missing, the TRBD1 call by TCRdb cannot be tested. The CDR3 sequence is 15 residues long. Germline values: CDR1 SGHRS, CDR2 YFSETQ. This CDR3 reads CASSSGTGATYEQYF.

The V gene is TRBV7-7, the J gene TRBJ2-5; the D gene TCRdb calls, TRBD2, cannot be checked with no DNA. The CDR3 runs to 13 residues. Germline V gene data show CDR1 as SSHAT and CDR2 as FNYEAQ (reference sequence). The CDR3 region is CASSLRAKETQYF.

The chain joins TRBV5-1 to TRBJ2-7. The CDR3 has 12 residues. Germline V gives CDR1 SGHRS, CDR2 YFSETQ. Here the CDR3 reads CASSLSVYEQYF.

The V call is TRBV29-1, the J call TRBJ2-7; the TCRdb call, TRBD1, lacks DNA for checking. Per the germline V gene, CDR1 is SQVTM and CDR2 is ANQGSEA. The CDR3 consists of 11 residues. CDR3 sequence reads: CSVPGPYEQYF.

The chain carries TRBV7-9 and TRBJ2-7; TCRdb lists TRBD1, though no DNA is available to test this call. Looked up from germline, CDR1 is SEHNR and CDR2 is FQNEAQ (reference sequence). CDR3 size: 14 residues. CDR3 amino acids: CASSAGTSSYEQYF.

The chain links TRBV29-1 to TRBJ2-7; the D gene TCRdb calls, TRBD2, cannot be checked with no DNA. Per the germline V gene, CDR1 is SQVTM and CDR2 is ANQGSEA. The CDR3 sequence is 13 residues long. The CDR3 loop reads CSVSGTSAYEQYF.